The 13 T cell receptor beta chains reported below all come from one sample, sequenced in a study of OX40 agonist ivuxolimab in advanced cancers. TCRdb's table, derived via immunoSEQ multiplex PCR, lists solely in-frame clones and lacks some. The table includes about 73,000 clones, 92% detected once. Sequencing used CD4+ or CD8+ T cells sorted from blood, obtained in a trial of the OX40 agonist ivuxolimab. Every receptor here comes from an adult with an advanced solid tumor such as melanoma, head and neck, liver or kidney cancer.

The chain has TRBV12-2 and TRBJ2-4; the tabulated D call, TRBD1, remains unverified against the DNA. TRBV12-2 is recorded as a pseudogene. This CDR3 has 19 amino acids. In DNA, the CDR3 is TGTGCAAGTCGCCCCTCAGGGGACAGGGGAATTCTAGCCAAAAACATTCAGTACTTC. Translated, it gives CASRPSGDRGILAKNIQYF.

This chain connects TRBV10-1 to TRBJ2-5, with D possibly matching TRBD1 (7 bases). The CDR3 consists of 16 residues. Trimming pared 2 bases from V and 2 bases from J, leaving 15 bases between. Germline V lookup: CDR1 WNHNN, CDR2 SYGVQD (reference sequence). Written as DNA, the CDR3 is TGCGCCAGCAGTGAGCCCCGGCAGGGGGGACAAGAGACCCAGTACTTC. Translation gives CASSEPRQGGQETQYF.

V usage is TRBV2 and J usage is TRBJ2-2; D unclear. CDR3 length equals 16 residues. V was trimmed by 3 bases and J by 3 bases, leaving 14 bases between them. Per the germline V gene, CDR1 is SNHLY and CDR2 is FYNNEI. The DNA for the CDR3 is TGTGCCAGCAGTGATATCTCGGCCCGTTACACCGGGGAGCTGTTTTTT. Translating gives CASSDISARYTGELFF.

The rearrangement links TRBV25-1 to TRBJ1-5; D not certain. This CDR3 is 13 amino acids long. Per the germline V gene, CDR1 is MGHDK and CDR2 is SYGVNS. V lost 6 bases and J lost 6, with 12 bases in between. Here the CDR3 DNA reads TGTGCCAGCAGCCCTGGGATAGCTCAGCCCCAGCATTTT. This gives the protein CASSPGIAQPQHF.

The CDR3 loop is CASSPPPGQGHNEQFF. In nucleotides, the CDR3 is TGTGCCAGCTCACCACCGCCGGGACAGGGTCACAATGAGCAGTTCTTC. The rearrangement joins TRBV18 to TRBJ2-1; 9 bases align to TRBD1. There are 16 residues in the CDR3. CDR1 KGHSH and CDR2 LQKENI come from the germline V gene. The V and J ends lost 0 bases and 5 bases, in that order; junction bases with no gene match: 5. The full variable domain, in which reference TRBV18 and TRBJ2-1 provide the parts outside the CDR3, is NAGVMQNPRHLVRRRGQEARLRCSPMKGHSHVYWYRQLPEEGLKFMVYLQKENIIDESGMPKERFSAEFPKEGPSILRIQQVVRGDSAAYFCASSPPPGQGHNEQFFGPGTRLTVL.

This CDR3 reads CASSEDRVAEFF. The DNA of the CDR3 is TGTGCCAGCAGTGAGGACCGGGTCGCGGAGTTCTTC. The chain has TRBV6-6 and TRBJ2-1; D remains unclear. Trimming stripped 5 bases from V and 14 bases from J, with 16 bases between. CDR1 and CDR2 from the germline V gene are MNHNY and SVGAGI (reference sequence). This CDR3 region has 12 residues.

In its sample, this clone was seen once. This rearrangement joins TRBV2 to TRBJ2-1; either TRBD1 or TRBD2 may fit D (5 bases each). Trimming cost V 8 bases and J 6 bases, with 20 bases left between them. CDR1 is SNHLY, CDR2 FYNNEI, per germline. CDR3 length equals 15 residues. The CDR3 DNA follows: TGTGCCAGCCTAGCTAGAGTCGGGGCCCGCAATGAGCAGTTCTTC. Translating it yields CASLARVGARNEQFF.

This chain links TRBV25-1 with TRBJ2-5, with D uncertain. The CDR3 covers 17 residues. V shed 3 bases and J shed 2 bases, with 19 bases lying between them. The germline CDR1 and CDR2 sequences are MGHDK and SYGVNS. The CDR3 DNA reads as TGTGCCAGCAGTGACCCACAAATAGATACGATTCAAGAGACCCAGTACTTC. Protein product: CASSDPQIDTIQETQYF.

The chain employs TRBV29-1 and TRBJ2-7; 7 bases map to TRBD1. The V gene's germline CDR1 is SQVTM and CDR2 ANQGSEA. The J segment lost 1 base and the V segment lost 2 bases, leaving 8 bases of the junction unmatched. This CDR3 has 15 residues. For the CDR3, the DNA is TGCAGCGTTGAATTAACAGGGGATGAGTCCTACGAGCAGTACTTC. Translated: CSVELTGDESYEQYF.

This chain joins TRBV6-5 and TRBJ2-3, with a weak D call TRBD1 (5 bases). Trimming took 10 bases from V and 2 from J, leaving 10 bases between them. Germline CDR1 reads MNHEY; CDR2 reads SVGAGI. This CDR3 contains 12 residues. The DNA for the CDR3 is TGTGCCACAAGGGGAATCACAGATACGCAGTATTTT. Translation: CATRGITDTQYF.

This chain uses TRBV6-5 with TRBJ1-1; 10 bases are shared with TRBD1. Trimming at V came to 0 bases and at J to 4 bases, leaving 2 bases not matched to a gene. Germline assignment: CDR1 MNHEY and CDR2 SVGAGI. This CDR3 is 15 amino acids long. CDR3 nucleotides: TGTGCCAGCAGTTACTCGAGGGACAGGGGCACTGAAGCTTTCTTT. Its translation: CASSYSRDRGTEAFF.

The chain links TRBV30 to TRBJ1-3; D might be TRBD1 (5 bases). The CDR3 spans 13 residues. Germline V gene sequence: CDR1 GTSNPN, CDR2 SVGIG (reference sequence). Trimming stripped 5 bases from V and 11 bases from J, with 19 bases between. CDR3 region: CAWSPGGLPAIYF. The CDR3 nucleotides read TGTGCCTGGTCCCCTGGGGGGTTGCCTGCCATATATTTT.

The genes are TRBV19 and TRBJ1-1, with D hard to call. The CDR3 runs to 16 residues. Per germline, CDR1 LNHDA and CDR2 SQIVND (reference sequence). Trimming shortened V by 8 bases and J by 7 bases, and 26 bases separated the two germline ends. Here the CDR3 reads CASAGFIDSRSFEAFF. The CDR3 DNA reads TGTGCCAGTGCAGGATTTATTGACTCCCGGTCCTTTGAAGCTTTCTTT.